A selection of T cell receptor beta chains follows, all from one sample in a study of shared clonotypes between healthy human individuals. Some clones are missing from TCRdb's copy, which holds only in-frame ones; the method was immunoSEQ multiplex PCR. This sample has 2 million to 2.5 million clones, with 95% found just once. Sequencing was carried out using naive CD4+ T cells sorted from blood. These TCRs come from a man between 18 and 35 years old in good health. Both conserved end residues are part of each CDR3. The D gene is left open where the match is weak. Some rows mark clone size as missing; the rest say once, few, many or name a class of expanded clone.

D gene	V gene	J gene	clone size	CDR3 protein	CDR3 DNA
NA	TRBV18	TRBJ2-2	NA	CASSPSGVDTGELFF	TGTGCCAGCTCACCATCAGGGGTCGACACCGGGGAGCTGTTTTTT
NA	TRBV28	TRBJ2-7	NA	CASSTPSGPSYEQYF	TGTGCCAGCAGTACCCCGTCGGGCCCGTCCTACGAGCAGTACTTC
NA	TRBV25-1	TRBJ2-1	NA	CASSEYAGEQFF	TGTGCCAGCAGTGAATATGCGGGTGAGCAGTTCTTC
TRBD1	TRBV19	TRBJ2-4	NA	CASSRDSGAKNIQYF	TGTGCCAGTAGCCGGGACAGTGGGGCCAAAAACATTCAGTACTTC
NA	TRBV7-2	TRBJ1-5	NA	CASSSPVLGSNQPQHF	TGTGCCAGCAGCTCTCCGGTGTTAGGGAGCAATCAGCCCCAGCATTTT
TRBD1	TRBV6-5	TRBJ2-7	NA	CASSYGTGGEDEQYF	TGTGCCAGCAGTTACGGCACAGGGGGCGAGGACGAGCAGTACTTC
NA	TRBV10-1	TRBJ2-3	NA	CASSSQGTDTQYF	TGCGCCAGCAGTTCGCAGGGCACAGATACGCAGTATTTT
TRBD2	TRBV5-1	TRBJ2-1	once	CASRPGTSSYNEQFF	TGCGCCAGCAGACCCGGGACTAGCTCCTACAATGAGCAGTTCTTC
NA	TRBV28	TRBJ1-1	NA	CASSGGQAFF	TGTGCCAGCAGTGGAGGTCAAGCTTTCTTT
NA	TRBV10-2	TRBJ1-6	NA	CASSESTRDKIHF	TGCGCCAGCAGTGAGTCGACTCGGGACAAAATCCACTTT
NA	TRBV15	TRBJ2-5	NA	CATSRDLGETQYF	TGTGCCACCAGCAGAGATCTGGGCGAGACCCAGTACTTC
TRBD1	TRBV5-1	TRBJ1-1	NA	CASSLEGATTEAFF	TGCGCCAGCAGCTTGGAGGGGGCGACCACTGAAGCTTTCTTT
NA	TRBV5-6	TRBJ1-4	NA	CASSWGLGATNEKLFF	TGTGCCAGCAGCTGGGGACTAGGCGCAACTAATGAAAAACTGTTTTTT
NA	TRBV6-1	TRBJ2-7	NA	CATRGRMFSYEQYF	TGTGCCACCAGGGGGAGGATGTTTTCCTACGAGCAGTACTTC
NA	TRBV9	TRBJ1-5	NA	CASSVGVSDQPQHF	TGTGCCAGCAGCGTAGGTGTCAGCGATCAGCCCCAGCATTTT
NA	TRBV20-1	TRBJ2-5	NA	CSGDWKETQYF	TGCAGCGGGGACTGGAAAGAGACCCAGTACTTC
TRBD2	TRBV25-1	TRBJ2-5	NA	CASSDLVGGETQYF	TGTGCCAGCAGTGATTTAGTGGGAGGGGAGACCCAGTACTTC
NA	TRBV7-2	TRBJ1-2	NA	CASSPSPLYGYTF	TGTGCCAGCAGCCCAAGTCCCCTCTATGGCTACACCTTC
NA	TRBV2	TRBJ2-1	NA	CASSAIELAPSDEQFF	TGTGCCAGCAGTGCTATCGAGCTAGCTCCCTCGGATGAGCAGTTCTTC
NA	TRBV7-2	TRBJ2-1	NA	CASSPGYEQFF	TGTGCCAGCAGCCCAGGATATGAGCAGTTCTTC
NA	TRBV28	TRBJ2-1	NA	CASRETDNEQFF	TGTGCCAGCAGGGAGACCGACAATGAGCAGTTCTTC
NA	TRBV7-9	TRBJ2-1	NA	CASSFGGKGNEQFF	TGTGCCAGCAGCTTTGGCGGGAAGGGCAATGAGCAGTTCTTC
NA	TRBV4-1	TRBJ1-4	once	CASSQEGGLNEKLFF	TGCGCCAGCAGCCAAGAGGGCGGATTAAATGAAAAACTGTTTTTT
TRBD1	TRBV2	TRBJ2-2	NA	CASSAGTGGWTGELFF	TGTGCCAGCAGTGCTGGGACAGGGGGGTGGACCGGGGAGCTGTTTTTT
NA	TRBV28	TRBJ1-2	NA	CASSLSGADYGYTF	TGTGCCAGCAGCCTCAGTGGGGCAGATTATGGCTACACCTTC
NA	TRBV5-1	TRBJ1-2	NA	CASRDSTLDGYTF	TGCGCCAGCAGGGACTCGACATTGGATGGCTACACCTTC
TRBD2	TRBV6-1	TRBJ2-1	NA	CASSDPGLAGGYNEQFF	TGTGCCAGCAGTGACCCAGGACTAGCGGGAGGTTACAATGAGCAGTTCTTC
NA	TRBV14	TRBJ1-2	NA	CASSTQAGVNYGYTF	TGTGCCAGCAGCACCCAGGCGGGGGTTAACTATGGCTACACCTTC
TRBD2	TRBV27	TRBJ2-7	NA	CASSDGTSGGSEQYF	TGTGCCAGCAGTGATGGGACTAGCGGGGGCTCCGAGCAGTACTTC
NA	TRBV6-1	TRBJ2-7	NA	CASTRGGDTYEQYF	TGTGCCAGCACTCGAGGGGGGGATACCTACGAGCAGTACTTC
NA	TRBV11-2	TRBJ1-1	NA	CASSLAEGNTEAFF	TGTGCCAGCAGCTTAGCAGAGGGGAACACTGAAGCTTTCTTT
NA	TRBV28	TRBJ1-2	NA	CASTLSPTVVYTF	TGTGCCAGCACTCTATCCCCAACGGTTGTCTACACCTTC
NA	TRBV5-1	TRBJ1-4	NA	CASRQENEKLFF	TGCGCCAGCAGGCAGGAAAATGAAAAACTGTTTTTT
NA	TRBV6-6	TRBJ1-5	once	CASSYTDQPQHF	TGTGCCAGCAGTTACACAGATCAGCCCCAGCATTTT
NA	TRBV11-2	TRBJ1-2	NA	CASSLVRGPQYLYGYTF	TGTGCCAGCAGCTTAGTAAGGGGACCGCAGTATCTCTATGGCTACACCTTC
TRBD2	TRBV6-6	TRBJ2-7	NA	CASRHLADSYEQYF	TGTGCCAGCAGACATCTAGCGGACTCCTACGAGCAGTACTTC
NA	TRBV5-1	TRBJ2-7	NA	CASSASSGGLSYEQYF	TGCGCCAGCAGCGCCTCCTCGGGGGGCCTCTCCTACGAGCAGTACTTC
NA	TRBV30	TRBJ1-2	NA	CAWANTNYGYTF	TGTGCCTGGGCGAATACTAACTATGGCTACACCTTC
NA	TRBV7-2	TRBJ1-5	NA	CASSLGGYSNQPQHF	TGTGCCAGCAGCTTAGGAGGGTATAGCAATCAGCCCCAGCATTTT
TRBD1	TRBV2	TRBJ2-7	NA	CATRSGTGANEQYF	TGTGCCACCAGATCCGGGACAGGGGCCAACGAGCAGTACTTC
NA	TRBV15	TRBJ2-3	NA	CATSRGETASTDTQYF	TGTGCCACCAGCAGAGGAGAGACAGCCAGCACAGATACGCAGTATTTT
TRBD1	TRBV29-1	TRBJ1-2	NA	CSVEGQGAYYGYTF	TGCAGCGTTGAAGGGCAGGGGGCGTACTATGGCTACACCTTC
NA	TRBV5-1	TRBJ2-5	NA	CASSLAGAETQYF	TGCGCCAGCAGCTTGGCGGGGGCGGAGACCCAGTACTTC
TRBD1	TRBV7-9	TRBJ2-2	NA	CASSQQGVPGELFF	TGTGCCAGCAGCCAACAGGGGGTCCCCGGGGAGCTGTTTTTT
TRBD1	TRBV6-6	TRBJ2-7	NA	CASRSDRGYEQYF	TGTGCCAGCAGATCCGACAGGGGTTACGAGCAGTACTTC
NA	TRBV27	TRBJ2-5	NA	CASSLTYSQETQYF	TGTGCCAGCAGTCTCACGTACTCTCAAGAGACCCAGTACTTC
NA	TRBV7-2	TRBJ2-1	NA	CASSTPRGTTYNEQFF	TGTGCCAGCAGCACCCCGCGAGGGACAACCTACAATGAGCAGTTCTTC